This T cell receptor beta chain is from a study of cytomegalovirus exposure and HLA in healthy donors. Overall study: Within the Caucasian-associated ancestry cluster were around 81% of the 398 genotyped donors. Study-level points and caveats: Among the most significant clusters, several appeared linked to common viral pathogens in a later analysis. It was reported in a later analysis that an Asian-associated ancestry cluster showed fewer N-insertions than the 666-donor mean.

13 Jbeta primers and 60 Vbeta primers were used for the PCR. Sequencing was performed with immunoSEQ multiplex PCR; in TCRdb, only in-frame clones are kept and a portion is missing. The sample consists of about 190,000 clones, 75% to 80% of them appearing once. Points on this clone: Its antigen is unknown.

The CDR3 contains 14 residues. Trimming cost V 4 bases and J 0 bases; bases outside gene matches: 2. Per the germline V gene, CDR1 is MGHRA and CDR2 is YSYEKL. The sequenced sample consisted of PBMCs. The clonotype originates from a woman aged 25 to 39 in good health and CMV-seropositive. V usage is TRBV4-1 and J usage is TRBJ1-1, with 7 bases identical to TRBD1. DNA for the CDR3: TGCGCCAGCAGCCCGGGACAGATGAACACTGAAGCTTTCTTT. Encoded protein: CASSPGQMNTEAFF.